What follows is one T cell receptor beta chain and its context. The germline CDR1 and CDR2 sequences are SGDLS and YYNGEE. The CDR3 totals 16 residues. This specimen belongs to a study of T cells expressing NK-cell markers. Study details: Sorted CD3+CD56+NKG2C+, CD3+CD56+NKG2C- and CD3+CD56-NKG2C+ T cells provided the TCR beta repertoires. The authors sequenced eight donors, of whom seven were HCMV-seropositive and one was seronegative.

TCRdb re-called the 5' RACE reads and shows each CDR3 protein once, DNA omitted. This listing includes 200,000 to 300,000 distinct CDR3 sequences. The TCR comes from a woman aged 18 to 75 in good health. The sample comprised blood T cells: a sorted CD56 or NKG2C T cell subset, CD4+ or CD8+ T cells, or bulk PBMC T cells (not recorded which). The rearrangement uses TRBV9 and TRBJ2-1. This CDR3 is CASSVVGGGSYNEQFF.